This T cell receptor beta chain was retrieved from a study of blood T cell repertoires in COVID-19. Trimming pared 3 bases from V and 5 bases from J, leaving 13 bases between. Germline values: CDR1 LNHDA, CDR2 SQIVND (reference sequence). This CDR3 region has 14 residues. Only in-frame clones appear in the TCRdb table, and some are missing; sequencing was by immunoSEQ multiplex PCR. The sample includes about 160,000 clones, approximately 90% of them seen just once. The sample was peripheral blood. The chain is built from TRBV19 and TRBJ2-5; perhaps TRBD1 as D (6 bases). The clonotype originates from a woman in her sixties or seventies who had recovered from COVID-19. CDR3 DNA: TGTGCCAGTAGTATTGGCAGGGGTGATGAGACCCAGTACTTC. This sequence encodes CASSIGRGDETQYF. Full variable domain (missing parts from reference TRBV19 and TRBJ2-5): DGGITQSPKYLFRKEGQNVTLSCEQNLNHDAMYWYRQDPGQGLRLIYYSQIVNDFQKGDIAEGYSVSREKKESFPLTVTSAQKNPTAFYLCASSIGRGDETQYFGPGTRLLVL.